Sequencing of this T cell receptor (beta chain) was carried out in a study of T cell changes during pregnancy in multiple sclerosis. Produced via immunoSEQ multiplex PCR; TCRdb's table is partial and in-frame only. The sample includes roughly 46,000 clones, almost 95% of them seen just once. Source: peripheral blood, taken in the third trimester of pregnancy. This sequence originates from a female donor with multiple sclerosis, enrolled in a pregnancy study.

The CDR3: CAWSVIPISGNTIYF. The DNA of the CDR3 is TGTGCCTGGAGTGTAATTCCAATCTCTGGAAACACCATATATTTT. This chain joins TRBV30 and TRBJ1-3; D gene unclear. The V end lost 0 bases, the J end lost 0 bases, and 9 bases lay between the germline ends. This CDR3 comprises 15 residues. Germline assignment: CDR1 GTSNPN and CDR2 SVGIG (reference sequence). The full variable domain, with the rest looked up from reference TRBV30 and TRBJ1-3, is SQTIHQWPATLVQPVGSPLSLECTVEGTSNPNLYWYRQAAGRGLQLLFYSVGIGQISSEVPQNLSASRPQDRQFILSSKKLLLSDSGFYLCAWSVIPISGNTIYFGEGSWLTVV.